This T cell receptor (beta chain) appears in the sequencing data of a study of read filtering for tumor transcriptome and immune sequencing. Study-level findings and limits: RNA-seq captured clonotypes less deeply and reliably than IR-seq. In IR-seq, single-read clonotypes were about 80% of clonotypes but roughly 3.5% of reads.

At least ten counts were recorded for this clonotype. Its antigen is still unknown. The V end was cut by 4 bases, the J end by 1 base, with 11 bases between. CDR1 is SGHRS and CDR2 is YFSETQ in the germline V gene. This CDR3 is 15 amino acids long. The library was built from 400 to 500 ng RNA with molecular barcoded adaptors for alpha/delta and beta/gamma chains. TCRdb independently ran MiXCR on the reads; one entry per CDR3 protein. The sample has approximately 60,000 distinct CDR3 sequences; around 20% are singletons. The chain is built from TRBV5-1 and TRBJ1-4, with a weak D call TRBD1 (6 bases). This clonotype originated in a donor at least 40 years old with multiple myeloma. The source material was a population of CD138-negative cells sorted from bone marrow. Written as DNA, the CDR3 is TGCGCCAGCAGCCCCGCAGGGGTAACTAATGAAAAACTGTTTTTT. Amino acids: CASSPAGVTNEKLFF.